This T cell receptor beta chain was found in a study of control samples from healthy donors and cancer patients. The table came from immunoSEQ multiplex PCR; TCRdb's copy has only in-frame clones and leaves some out. The sample has roughly 130,000 clones; more than 85% are singletons. With 5 bases removed from V and 1 base from J, the gap between germline ends came to 8 bases. The CDR3 sequence is 13 residues long. Germline values: CDR1 SGHTA, CDR2 FQGNSA. The sample comprised blood. This receptor was obtained from a man in his late teens or twenties in good health. The chain is built from TRBV7-2 and TRBJ1-2; D is unclear. CDR3 coding DNA: TGTGCCAGCAGCAGGTTCATTAACTATGGCTACACCTTC. Amino acid sequence: CASSRFINYGYTF. The whole variable domain, filled in from reference TRBV7-2 and TRBJ1-2, reads GAGVSQSPSNKVTEKGKDVELRCDPISGHTALYWYRQSLGQGLEFLIYFQGNSAPDKSGLPSDRFSAERTGGSVSTLTIQRTQQEDSAVYLCASSRFINYGYTFGSGTRLTVV.